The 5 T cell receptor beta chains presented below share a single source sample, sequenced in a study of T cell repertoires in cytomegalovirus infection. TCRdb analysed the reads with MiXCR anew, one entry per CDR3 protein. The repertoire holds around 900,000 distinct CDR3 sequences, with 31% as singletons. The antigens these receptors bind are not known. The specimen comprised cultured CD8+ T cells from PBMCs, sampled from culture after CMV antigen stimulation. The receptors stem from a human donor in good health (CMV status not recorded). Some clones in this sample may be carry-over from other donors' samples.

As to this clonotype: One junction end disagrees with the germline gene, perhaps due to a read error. The CDR3 reads CASKDLGGYYGYTF. The CDR3 DNA follows: TGTGCCAGTAAGGACTTGGGGGGGTACTATGGCTATACCTTC. The rearrangement links TRBV19 to TRBJ1-2, with TRBD1 as a possible D gene (5 bases). Germline CDR1 and CDR2: LNHDA and SQIVND (reference sequence). The CDR3 covers 14 residues.

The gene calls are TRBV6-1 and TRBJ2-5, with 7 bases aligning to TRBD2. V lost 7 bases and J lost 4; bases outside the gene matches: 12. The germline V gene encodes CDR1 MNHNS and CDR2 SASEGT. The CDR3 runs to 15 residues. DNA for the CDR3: TGTGCCAGCATCATGAATGAGCGGGGAAGAGAGACCCAGTACTTC. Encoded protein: CASIMNERGRETQYF.

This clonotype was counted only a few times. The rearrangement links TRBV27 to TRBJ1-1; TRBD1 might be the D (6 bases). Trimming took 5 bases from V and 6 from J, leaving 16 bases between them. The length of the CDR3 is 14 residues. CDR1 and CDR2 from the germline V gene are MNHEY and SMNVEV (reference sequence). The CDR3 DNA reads TGTGCCAGCAGTCACTCAGGGGCCAGCGCTGAAGCTTTCTTT. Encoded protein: CASSHSGASAEAFF.

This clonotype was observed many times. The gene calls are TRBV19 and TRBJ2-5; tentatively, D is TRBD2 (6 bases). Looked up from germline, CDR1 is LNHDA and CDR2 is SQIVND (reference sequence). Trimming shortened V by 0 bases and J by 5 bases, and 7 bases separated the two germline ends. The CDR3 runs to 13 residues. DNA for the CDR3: TGTGCCAGTAGTATAGATGGGGGGGAGACCCAGTACTTC. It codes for CASSIDGGETQYF.

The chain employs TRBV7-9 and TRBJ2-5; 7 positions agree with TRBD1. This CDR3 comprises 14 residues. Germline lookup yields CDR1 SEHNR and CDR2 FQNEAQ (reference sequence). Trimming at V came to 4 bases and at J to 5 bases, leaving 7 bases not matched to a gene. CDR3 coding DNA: TGTGCCAGCAGCTCCATGACCAGGGGGGAGACCCAGTACTTC. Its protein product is CASSSMTRGETQYF.